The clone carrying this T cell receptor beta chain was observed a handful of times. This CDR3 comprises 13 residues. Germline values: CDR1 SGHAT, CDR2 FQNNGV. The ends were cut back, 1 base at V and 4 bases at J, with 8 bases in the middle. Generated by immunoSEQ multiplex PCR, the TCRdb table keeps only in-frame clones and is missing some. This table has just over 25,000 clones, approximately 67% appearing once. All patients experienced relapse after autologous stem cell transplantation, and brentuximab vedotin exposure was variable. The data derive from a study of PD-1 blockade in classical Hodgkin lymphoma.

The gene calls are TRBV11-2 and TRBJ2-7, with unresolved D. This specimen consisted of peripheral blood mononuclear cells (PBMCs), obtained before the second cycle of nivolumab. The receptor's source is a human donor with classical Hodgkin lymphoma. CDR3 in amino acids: CASSLVGGYEQYF. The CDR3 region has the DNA TGTGCCAGCAGCTTAGTGGGCGGTTACGAGCAGTACTTC.